This T cell receptor beta chain was observed in a study of read filtering for tumor transcriptome and immune sequencing. Overall study: IR-seq gave about 3.5 to 11 million TCR reads per sample; RNA-seq gave 85 to 1273.

The library was built from about 400 ng RNA with molecular barcoded adaptors for alpha/delta and beta/gamma chains. TCRdb reanalysed the reads using MiXCR and keeps one entry per CDR3 protein. This table has some 120,000 distinct CDR3 sequences, 10% to 15% appearing once. In its sample, this clonotype was seen many times. With 5 bases removed from V and 6 bases from J, the gap between germline ends came to 10 bases. This CDR3 spans 13 amino acids. The chain is built from TRBV12-3 or TRBV12-4 and TRBJ2-2; a possible D gene is TRBD2 (6 bases). The sequence derives from a donor at least 40 years old with multiple myeloma. The sequencing input was a population of CD138-negative cells sorted from bone marrow. The CDR3 DNA follows: TGTGCCAGCAGTATACTAGCCCCCGGGGAGCTGTTTTTT. Translating gives CASSILAPGELFF.